This T cell receptor (beta chain) is drawn from a study of cytomegalovirus exposure and HLA in healthy donors. Profiling relied on immunoSEQ multiplex PCR, and the TCRdb table lists in-frame clones only, not all of them. The repertoire consists of 200,000 to 250,000 clones, with less than 90% occurring once and the leading ten covering 5.5% to 7%. With 6 bases removed from V and 0 bases from J, the gap between germline ends came to 12 bases. Germline V gene lookup returns CDR1 MNHEY and CDR2 SVGAGI. The CDR3 is 15 amino acids. The chain employs TRBV6-5 and TRBJ1-3; tentative D call: TRBD1 (5 bases). The sequence was collected from a woman between 18 and 30 years old in good health and CMV-seronegative. Sample: PBMCs. Here the CDR3 DNA reads TGTGCCAGCAGACGGACAAGACGCTCTGGAAACACCATATATTTT. Translating it yields CASRRTRRSGNTIYF.